These 20 T cell receptor beta chains were all obtained from the same sample, sequenced in a study of blood T cell repertoires in COVID-19. Clones were read by immunoSEQ multiplex PCR, and TCRdb kept only the in-frame ones, dropping some. The sample yields about 260,000 clones, 88% seen once. The sequencing input was peripheral blood. Source of these receptors: a man in his sixties who had recovered from COVID-19.

The rearrangement links TRBV14 to TRBJ2-7; TRBD1 aligns across 9 bases. The CDR3 is 16 residues long. Germline trimming cut 3 bases from V and 1 base from J; bases unmatched to any gene: 7. The V gene's germline CDR1 is SGHDN and CDR2 FVKESK. This CDR3 reads CASSHFDGTGSYEQYF. CDR3 sequence (DNA): TGTGCCAGCAGCCACTTCGACGGGACAGGGTCCTACGAGCAGTACTTC.

The CDR3 coding sequence is TGTGCCAGTAGTACCCTGAGGGGCTACACCTTC. Translated: CASSTLRGYTF. V usage is TRBV19 and J usage is TRBJ1-2; no firm D call. The CDR3 is made up of 11 amino acids. The germline gives CDR1 LNHDA, CDR2 SQIVND (reference sequence). Trimming cost V 4 bases and J 8 bases, with 8 bases left between them.

V is TRBV10-3 and J is TRBJ1-1; D is ambiguous. Trimming shortened V by 6 bases and J by 6 bases, and 14 bases separated the two germline ends. This CDR3 has 13 residues. The germline V gene has CDR1 ENHRY and CDR2 SYGVKD. DNA of the CDR3: TGTGCCATCAGGGGGAGCGAGGGAGCTGAAGCTTTCTTT. It encodes CAIRGSEGAEAFF.

The rearrangement joins TRBV19 to TRBJ1-2; 8 bases match TRBD1. V trimming: 7 bases; J trimming: 4 bases; junction bases outside the gene matches: 17. Germline V lookup: CDR1 LNHDA, CDR2 SQIVND (reference sequence). This CDR3 contains 17 residues. The CDR3 sequence is CASTNKGQGLKGYGYTF. DNA for the CDR3: TGTGCCAGTACCAACAAAGGACAGGGACTAAAAGGCTATGGCTACACCTTC.

On this clone itself: The sample has other DNA sequences that encode this CDR3 too. The V gene is TRBV5-1, the J gene TRBJ2-7, with 10 nucleotides matching TRBD2. From germline, CDR1 is SGHRS and CDR2 YFSETQ. This CDR3 has 16 amino acids. V shed 0 bases and J 0 bases; nucleotides not matched to a gene: 3. The CDR3 spells CASSLASGGASYEQYF. Written as DNA, the CDR3 is TGCGCCAGCAGCTTGGCAAGCGGGGGGGCCTCCTACGAGCAGTACTTC.

The chain uses TRBV6-5 and TRBJ1-2; the match to TRBD1 covers 9 bases. Trimming at V came to 3 bases and at J to 4 bases, leaving 9 bases not matched to a gene. Per germline, CDR1 MNHEY and CDR2 SVGAGI. The CDR3 spans 16 residues. The DNA of the CDR3 is TGTGCCAGCAGTTATAATCTACAGGGGGCCGGCTATGGCTACACCTTC. Residues: CASSYNLQGAGYGYTF.

This clone appeared once. The chain has TRBV7-9 and TRBJ2-3; 10 bases line up with TRBD1. CDR1 SEHNR and CDR2 FQNEAQ come from the germline V gene (reference sequence). After removal of 6 bases from V and 3 bases from J, the junction contained 9 bases not matched to a gene. The CDR3 runs to 16 residues. CDR3 protein: CASRLTGGQGTDTQYF. DNA of the CDR3: TGTGCCAGCAGATTGACGGGGGGACAGGGGACAGATACGCAGTATTTT.

The chain uses TRBV6-5 and TRBJ2-3; D is possibly TRBD1 (5 bases). Trimming took off 6 bases at V and 2 bases at J, with 9 bases between the two ends. The CDR3 loop spans 13 amino acids. The germline CDR1 and CDR2 sequences are MNHEY and SVGAGI. The CDR3 DNA reads as TGTGCCAGCAGGACAGAGTCCACAGATACGCAGTATTTT. It translates to CASRTESTDTQYF.

The V gene is TRBV19, the J gene TRBJ2-5; TRBD2 agrees at 12 bases. This CDR3 has 15 residues. V shed 6 bases and J 2 bases; nucleotides not matched to a gene: 4. CDR1 and CDR2 from the germline V gene are LNHDA and SQIVND (reference sequence). This CDR3 reads CASRWTSGAQETQYF. As DNA, the CDR3 is TGTGCCAGTAGGTGGACTAGCGGGGCACAAGAGACCCAGTACTTC.

The V and J genes are TRBV5-1 and TRBJ2-3; the match to TRBD2 covers 8 bases. CDR3 length equals 16 residues. V lost 6 bases to trimming and J lost 4 bases; unmatched junction nucleotides: 13. The V gene's germline CDR1 is SGHRS and CDR2 YFSETQ. Here the CDR3 reads CASTWAGTSIPDTQYF. Here the CDR3 DNA reads TGCGCCAGCACATGGGCCGGGACTAGTATCCCAGATACGCAGTATTTT.

The V call is TRBV7-3, the J call TRBJ2-1; TRBD1 might be the D (5 bases). CDR3 length: 13 residues. V lost 2 bases, J lost 9 bases, and 11 bases lay in between. CDR1 and CDR2 (germline): SGHTA, FQGTGA. The CDR3 region has the DNA TGTGCCAGCAGCTTAGCAGGGATGGGTGAGCAGTTCTTC. This codes for CASSLAGMGEQFF.

V is TRBV6-5 and J is TRBJ2-1; 15 bases align to TRBD2. The CDR3 totals 16 residues. The trim removed 0 bases at V and 15 bases at J, leaving 9 bases unmatched. Germline CDR1 and CDR2: MNHEY and SVGAGI. The DNA of the CDR3 is TGTGCCAGCAGTTACTCATCCGGGACTAGCGGGGGGCGGCCGTTCTTC. Amino acid sequence: CASSYSSGTSGGRPFF.

The V and J genes are TRBV18 and TRBJ2-7; 9 nucleotides line up with TRBD1. Per germline, CDR1 KGHSH and CDR2 LQKENI. The junction had 14 bases not matched to a gene; V was cut back by 6 bases and J by 8 bases. The CDR3 is made up of 15 amino acids. CDR3: CASSDPGTGQFKQYF. In DNA, the CDR3 is TGTGCCAGCTCCGACCCCGGGACAGGGCAATTCAAGCAGTACTTC. Based on the CDR3 plus reference TRBV18 and TRBJ2-7, the full variable domain is NAGVMQNPRHLVRRRGQEARLRCSPMKGHSHVYWYRQLPEEGLKFMVYLQKENIIDESGMPKERFSAEFPKEGPSILRIQQVVRGDSAAYFCASSDPGTGQFKQYFGPGTRLTVT.

This clone was counted only a few times. This chain links TRBV19 with TRBJ2-7; TRBD1 aligns across 8 bases. Germline CDR1 is LNHDA and CDR2 is SQIVND (reference sequence). V was pared by 5 bases and J by 5 bases, with 5 bases of the junction left unmatched. The CDR3 loop spans 13 amino acids. Written as DNA, the CDR3 is TGTGCCAGTAGTTGGACAGGGAAGGACGAGCAGTACTTC. Its protein product is CASSWTGKDEQYF.

This chain links TRBV7-8 with TRBJ2-1, with TRBD2 matching over 16 bases. The CDR3 runs to 22 residues. Germline V CDR1 and CDR2: SGHVS, FQNEAQ. The V gene end was trimmed by 4 bases and the J gene end by 5 bases; junction bases not matched to a gene: 20. CDR3 protein: CASSSINMGLAGGLGLNNEQFF. The CDR3 DNA reads as TGTGCCAGCAGCTCCATCAACATGGGACTAGCGGGGGGGCTGGGGCTAAACAATGAGCAGTTCTTC.

V gene TRBV10-3 combines with J gene TRBJ2-7; D is possibly TRBD1 (5 bases). The CDR3 is 17 amino acids. CDR1 is ENHRY, CDR2 SYGVKD, per germline. Trimming cost V 4 bases and J 3 bases, with 22 bases left between them. The CDR3 bases are TGTGCCATCAGTGGGGCAGGTCTCTCCTCTCAGGGCTACGAGCAGTACTTC. This codes for CAISGAGLSSQGYEQYF.

The chain carries TRBV11-2 and TRBJ1-1, with TRBD1 as a possible D gene (6 bases). The V gene lost 0 bases and the J gene lost 12 bases, with 20 bases spanning the gap. The CDR3 totals 15 residues. Germline values: CDR1 SGHAT, CDR2 FQNNGV. The DNA for the CDR3 is TGTGCCAGCAGCTTAGAGACAGGATTGAACCGGGTGACTTTCTTT. It encodes CASSLETGLNRVTFF. Filled out from reference TRBV11-2 and TRBJ1-1, the complete variable domain reads EAGVAQSPRYKIIEKRQSVAFWCNPISGHATLYWYQQILGQGPKLLIQFQNNGVVDDSQLPKDRFSAERLKGVDSTLKIQPAKLEDSAVYLCASSLETGLNRVTFFGQGTRLTVV.

The chain has TRBV19 and TRBJ1-4; D might be TRBD1 (5 bases). Germline lookup yields CDR1 LNHDA and CDR2 SQIVND (reference sequence). This CDR3 contains 14 residues. The germline V and J ends were trimmed by 11 bases and 5 bases, with 18 bases remaining between them. CDR3 DNA sequence: TGTGCCTCTGAGCTGGCAGGGCGGAATGAAAAACTGTTTTTT. Amino acid sequence: CASELAGRNEKLFF.

The chain combines TRBV9 with TRBJ2-1; TRBD2 matches at 7 bases. Trimming cost V 7 bases and J 2 bases; bases outside gene matches: 3. The CDR3 loop spans 13 amino acids. Germline CDR1 is SGDLS and CDR2 is YYNGEE. For the CDR3, the DNA is TGTGCCAGCCAGCGGGGAGCCTACAATGAGCAGTTCTTC. This sequence encodes CASQRGAYNEQFF.

The chain combines TRBV6-2 or TRBV6-3 with TRBJ2-1; 15 bases match TRBD2. Trimming cost V 1 base and J 6 bases; bases outside gene matches: 7. The CDR3 spans 18 residues. Germline loops: CDR1 MNHEY, CDR2 SVGEGT. The CDR3 nucleotides read TGTGCCAGCAGTTACTATGGGACTAGCGGGGGGCAGATCAATGAGCAGTTCTTC. This encodes CASSYYGTSGGQINEQFF.